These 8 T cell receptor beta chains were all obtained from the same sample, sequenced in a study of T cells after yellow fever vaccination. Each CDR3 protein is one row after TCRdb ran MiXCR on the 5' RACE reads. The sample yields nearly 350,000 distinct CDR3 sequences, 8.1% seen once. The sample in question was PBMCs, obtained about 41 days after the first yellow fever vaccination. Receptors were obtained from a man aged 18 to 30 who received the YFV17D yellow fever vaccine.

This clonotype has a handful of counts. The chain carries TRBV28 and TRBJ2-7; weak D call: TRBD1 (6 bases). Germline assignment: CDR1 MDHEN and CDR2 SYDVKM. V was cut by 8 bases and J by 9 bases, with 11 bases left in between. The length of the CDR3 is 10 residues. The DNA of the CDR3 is TGTGCCAGCGGGGGCGTGGGGCAGTACGTC. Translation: CASGGVGQYV.

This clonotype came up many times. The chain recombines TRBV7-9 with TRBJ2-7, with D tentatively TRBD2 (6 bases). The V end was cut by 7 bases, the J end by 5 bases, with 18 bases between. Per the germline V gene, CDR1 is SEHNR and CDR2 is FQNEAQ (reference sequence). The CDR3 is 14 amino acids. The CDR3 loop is CASTDPGRDHEQYF. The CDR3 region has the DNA TGTGCCAGCACGGATCCCGGGAGAGATCACGAGCAGTACTTC.

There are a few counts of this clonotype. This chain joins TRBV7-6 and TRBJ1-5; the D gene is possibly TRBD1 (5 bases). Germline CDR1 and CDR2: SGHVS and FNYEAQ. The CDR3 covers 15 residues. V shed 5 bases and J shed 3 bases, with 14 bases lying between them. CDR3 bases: TGTGCCAGCAGCCCGAAGTGGGGCTCCAATCAGCCCCAGCATTTT. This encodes CASSPKWGSNQPQHF.

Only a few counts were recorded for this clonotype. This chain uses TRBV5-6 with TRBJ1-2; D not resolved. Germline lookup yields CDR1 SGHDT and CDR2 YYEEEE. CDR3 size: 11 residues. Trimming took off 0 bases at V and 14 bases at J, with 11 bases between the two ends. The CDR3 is CASSLASGLTF. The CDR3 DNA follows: TGTGCCAGCAGCTTGGCTTCAGGATTAACCTTC. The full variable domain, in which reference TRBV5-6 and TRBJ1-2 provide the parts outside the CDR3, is DAGVTQSPTHLIKTRGQQVTLRCSPKSGHDTVSWYQQALGQGPQFIFQYYEEEERQRGNFPDRFSGHQFPNYSSELNVNALLLGDSALYLCASSLASGLTFGSGTRLTVV.

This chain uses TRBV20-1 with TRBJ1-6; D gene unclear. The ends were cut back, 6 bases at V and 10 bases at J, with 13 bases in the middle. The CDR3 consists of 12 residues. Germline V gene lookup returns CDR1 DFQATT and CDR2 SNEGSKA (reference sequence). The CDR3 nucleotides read TGCAGTGCGAAGAAAAGGAACTCACCCCTCCACTTT. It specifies CSAKKRNSPLHF.

In DNA, the CDR3 is TGCGCCAGCAGCCACCGGGACAGGGACGATACGCAGTATTTT. Translating gives CASSHRDRDDTQYF. The rearrangement uses TRBV5-1 and TRBJ2-3, with TRBD1 identical over 9 bases. Germline V gives CDR1 SGHRS, CDR2 YFSETQ. V was pared by 4 bases and J by 6 bases, with 6 bases of the junction left unmatched. The CDR3 spans 14 residues.

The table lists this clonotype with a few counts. The CDR3, as DNA: TGTGCCACCCAAGAAGTCAGGGGTAGCGAGCAGTACTTC. It yields the protein CATQEVRGSEQYF. This chain joins TRBV12-3 or TRBV12-4 and TRBJ2-7, with D perhaps matching TRBD1 (6 bases). The V and J ends lost 10 bases and 6 bases respectively, with 19 bases between them. The CDR3 runs 13 residues.

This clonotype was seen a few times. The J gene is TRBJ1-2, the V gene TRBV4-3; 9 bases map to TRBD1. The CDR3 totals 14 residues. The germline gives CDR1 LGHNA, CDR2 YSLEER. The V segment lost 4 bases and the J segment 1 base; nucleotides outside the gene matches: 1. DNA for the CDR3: TGCGCCAGCAGCCGGGGACAGGGTAACTATGGCTACACCTTC. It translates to CASSRGQGNYGYTF.